The TCR beta chain described here comes from a study of T cell changes during pregnancy in multiple sclerosis. Produced via immunoSEQ multiplex PCR; TCRdb's table is partial and in-frame only. This repertoire shows 12,000 or so clones, around 86% found once; its top ten account for about 15%. The CDR3 consists of 14 residues. Germline CDR1 MNHNS, CDR2 SASEGT. With 6 bases removed from V and 3 bases from J, the gap between germline ends came to 14 bases. This TCR came from a female donor in good health, enrolled as a control in a pregnancy study. Sequenced here: CD8+ T cells from peripheral blood mononuclear cells, sampled in the second trimester of pregnancy. The chain is built from TRBV6-1 and TRBJ1-1; D gene ambiguous. CDR3 sequence: CASSQDEEDTEAFF. The CDR3 DNA follows: TGTGCCAGCAGCCAAGACGAGGAGGACACTGAAGCTTTCTTT.